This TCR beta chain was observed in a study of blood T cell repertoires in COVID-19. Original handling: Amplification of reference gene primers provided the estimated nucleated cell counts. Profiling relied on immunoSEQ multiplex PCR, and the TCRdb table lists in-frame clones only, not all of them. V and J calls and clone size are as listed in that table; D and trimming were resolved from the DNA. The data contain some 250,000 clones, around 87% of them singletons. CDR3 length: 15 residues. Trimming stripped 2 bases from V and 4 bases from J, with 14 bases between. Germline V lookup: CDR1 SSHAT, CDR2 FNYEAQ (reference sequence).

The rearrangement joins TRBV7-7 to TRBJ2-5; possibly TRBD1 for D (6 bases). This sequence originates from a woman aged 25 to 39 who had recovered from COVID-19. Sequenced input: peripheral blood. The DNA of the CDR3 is TGTGCCAGCAGCTTAAGCAGGGTAGGGGGAGAGACCCAGTACTTC. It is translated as CASSLSRVGGETQYF.